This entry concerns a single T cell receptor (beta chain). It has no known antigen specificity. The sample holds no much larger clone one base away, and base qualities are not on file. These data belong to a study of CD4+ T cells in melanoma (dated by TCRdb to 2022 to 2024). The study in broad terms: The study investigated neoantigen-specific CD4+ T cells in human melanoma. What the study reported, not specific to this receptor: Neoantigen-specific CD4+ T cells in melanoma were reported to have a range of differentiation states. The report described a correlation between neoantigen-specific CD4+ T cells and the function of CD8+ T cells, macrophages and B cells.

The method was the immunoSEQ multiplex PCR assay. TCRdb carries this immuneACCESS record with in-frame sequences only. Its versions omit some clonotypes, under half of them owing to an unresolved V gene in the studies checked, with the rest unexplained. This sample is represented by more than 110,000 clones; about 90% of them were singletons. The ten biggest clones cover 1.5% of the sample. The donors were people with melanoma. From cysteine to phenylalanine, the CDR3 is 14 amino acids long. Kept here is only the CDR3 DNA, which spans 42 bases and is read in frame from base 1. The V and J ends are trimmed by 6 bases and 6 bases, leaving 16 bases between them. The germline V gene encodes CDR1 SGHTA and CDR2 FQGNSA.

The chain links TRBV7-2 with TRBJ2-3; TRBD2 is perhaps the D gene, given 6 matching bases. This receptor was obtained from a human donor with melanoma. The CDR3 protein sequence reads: CASRPGLALDTQYF. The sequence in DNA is TGTGCCAGCAGACCAGGGCTAGCGCTGGATACGCAGTATTTT.